These 13 T cell receptor beta chains came from one sample sequenced in a study of T cell changes during pregnancy in multiple sclerosis. This table comes from immunoSEQ multiplex PCR, and its TCRdb copy is limited to in-frame clones, with some not included. The sample has tens of thousands of clones; 80% to 90% are singletons. The specimen comprised CD4+ T cells from peripheral blood mononuclear cells, sampled in the first trimester of pregnancy. The origin of the receptors is a female donor with multiple sclerosis, enrolled in a pregnancy study.

The gene calls are TRBV7-2 and TRBJ2-1; no clear D gene. Per the germline V gene, CDR1 is SGHTA and CDR2 is FQGNSA. V gave up 3 bases and J gave up 9 bases, with 12 bases separating them. The CDR3 extends over 13 amino acids. CDR3 nucleotides: TGTGCCAGCAGCTTTTTTTTGGCTGCTGAGCAGTTCTTC. Its protein product is CASSFFLAAEQFF.

The chain joins TRBV5-4 to TRBJ2-1, with TRBD2 matching 11 bases. The CDR3 is 17 residues long. V trimming: 0 bases; J trimming: 3 bases; junction bases outside the gene matches: 5. CDR1 SGHNT and CDR2 YYREEE come from the germline V gene (reference sequence). CDR3 in amino acids: CASSLDVLAGGYNEQFF. Written as DNA, the CDR3 is TGTGCCAGCAGCTTGGACGTGCTAGCGGGGGGCTACAATGAGCAGTTCTTC.

J is TRBJ2-7 and V is TRBV6-1; D might be TRBD2 (5 bases). This CDR3 is 15 amino acids long. Germline-derived CDR1 and CDR2 are MNHNS and SASEGT. V was clipped by 1 base and J by 0 bases, with 10 bases between them. CDR3 in DNA: TGTGCCAGCAGTGAAGTTGGTGGGAGCTCCTACGAGCAGTACTTC. Translation gives CASSEVGGSSYEQYF.

The V gene is TRBV6-1, the J gene TRBJ2-1, with 7 bases aligning to TRBD2. Germline V gene lookup returns CDR1 MNHNS and CDR2 SASEGT. The ends lost 5 bases at V and 6 bases at J; junction bases unmatched: 7. This CDR3 spans 14 amino acids. CDR3 nucleotide sequence: TGTGCCAGCAGTCGCGCTAGCGGAACCAATGAGCAGTTCTTC. Translating it yields CASSRASGTNEQFF.

The chain uses TRBV4-1 and TRBJ2-3; D gene unclear. CDR1 and CDR2 from the germline V gene are MGHRA and YSYEKL. Trimming removed 0 bases at V and 0 bases at J, with 7 bases between. The CDR3 runs 15 residues. For the CDR3, the DNA is TGCGCCAGCAGCCAAGATTTTGCGAGCACAGATACGCAGTATTTT. Amino acids: CASSQDFASTDTQYF.

This clone occurred many times. The same CDR3 is also encoded by other DNA sequences in this sample. The chain combines TRBV18 with TRBJ2-7; TRBD1 agrees at 8 bases. The ends lost 1 base at V and 3 bases at J; junction bases unmatched: 5. Germline V gene data show CDR1 as KGHSH and CDR2 as LQKENI. The CDR3 extends over 15 amino acids. The CDR3 nucleotides are TGTGCCAGCTCACCACAAAGAGGACAGGGCTACGAGCAGTACTTC. This codes for CASSPQRGQGYEQYF.

The chain employs TRBV19 and TRBJ1-2; possible D gene TRBD1, 5 bases. CDR3 length equals 15 residues. Trimming removed 6 bases from V and 3 bases from J, with 17 bases in between. Germline V gene sequence: CDR1 LNHDA, CDR2 SQIVND (reference sequence). This CDR3 reads CASREKGVEYYGYTF. DNA for the CDR3: TGTGCCAGTAGAGAGAAAGGGGTCGAATACTATGGCTACACCTTC.

This sequence joins TRBV28 and TRBJ1-5; TRBD1 matches 7 bases. Germline values: CDR1 MDHEN, CDR2 SYDVKM. CDR3 length: 14 residues. V was clipped by 5 bases and J by 6 bases; unmatched bases: 7. The CDR3 DNA reads as TGTGCCAGCAGTGAACGAGGGGGCACTCAGCCCCAGCATTTT. This translates into CASSERGGTQPQHF.

The CDR3 protein is CASSLGAGGYQETQYF. In DNA form, the CDR3 reads TGTGCCAGCAGCTTAGGCGCGGGGGGGTACCAAGAGACCCAGTACTTC. The chain joins TRBV11-3 to TRBJ2-5, with 9 nucleotides matching TRBD2. J was trimmed by 0 bases and V by 1 base; bases with no gene match: 3. The CDR3 consists of 16 residues. CDR1 is SGHNT, CDR2 YENEEA, per germline. Full variable domain (remainder filled in from reference TRBV11-3 and TRBJ2-5): EAGVVQSPRYKIIEKKQPVAFWCNPISGHNTLYWYLQNLGQGPELLIRYENEEAVDDSQLPKDRFSAERLKGVDSTLKIQPAELGDSAVYLCASSLGAGGYQETQYFGPGTRLLVL.

This chain connects TRBV18 to TRBJ1-1; TRBD1 might be the D (6 bases). V lost 6 bases and J 0 bases, leaving 14 bases between the germline ends. Germline V CDR1 and CDR2: KGHSH, LQKENI. The CDR3 length is 15 residues. CDR3 protein: CASSRYTGLNTEAFF. CDR3 sequence (DNA): TGTGCCAGCTCCCGTTATACAGGGTTGAACACTGAAGCTTTCTTT. Drawing the rest from reference TRBV18 and TRBJ1-1, the complete variable domain is NAGVMQNPRHLVRRRGQEARLRCSPMKGHSHVYWYRQLPEEGLKFMVYLQKENIIDESGMPKERFSAEFPKEGPSILRIQQVVRGDSAAYFCASSRYTGLNTEAFFGQGTRLTVV.

This CDR3 reads CASSLLTGVTEAFF. CDR3 coding DNA: TGTGCCAGCAGTTTATTGACAGGGGTGACTGAAGCTTTCTTT. J is TRBJ1-1 and V is TRBV27; 8 bases line up with TRBD1. Looked up from germline, CDR1 is MNHEY and CDR2 is SMNVEV (reference sequence). With 1 base clipped from V and 5 bases from J, the junction kept 3 bases outside the gene matches. The CDR3 is made up of 14 amino acids.

The rearrangement links TRBV18 to TRBJ2-7; D is undetermined. The germline gives CDR1 KGHSH, CDR2 LQKENI. The CDR3 has 14 residues. Trimming pared 5 bases from V and 2 bases from J, leaving 13 bases between. The CDR3 DNA reads as TGTGCCAGCTCAGACGTACTACCCCCCTACGAGCAGTACTTC. It translates to CASSDVLPPYEQYF. Full variable domain (remainder filled in from reference TRBV18 and TRBJ2-7): NAGVMQNPRHLVRRRGQEARLRCSPMKGHSHVYWYRQLPEEGLKFMVYLQKENIIDESGMPKERFSAEFPKEGPSILRIQQVVRGDSAAYFCASSDVLPPYEQYFGPGTRLTVT.

This rearrangement joins TRBV7-6 to TRBJ2-2, with 7 bases identical to TRBD2. From germline, CDR1 is SGHVS and CDR2 FNYEAQ. With V trimmed by 3 bases and J by 4 bases, 8 bases remained unmatched. This CDR3 has 16 amino acids. DNA for the CDR3: TGTGCCAGCAGCTTGTCAGCGACTAGCATCACCGGGGAGCTGTTTTTT. Protein product: CASSLSATSITGELFF.